This passage covers 17 T cell receptor beta chains from one sample sequenced in a study of blood T cell repertoires in COVID-19. Here immunoSEQ multiplex PCR was the method, and the copy in TCRdb shows in-frame clones only, minus some. The sample gives some 220,000 clones, less than 90% of which show up once; approximately 5.1% is in the top ten. Sequenced: peripheral blood. The receptor source for this set is a woman aged 60 to 75 who had recovered from COVID-19.

The DNA for the CDR3 is TGTGCCAGCAGTTTCTCCCGCTACTCACCCCTCCACTTT. Amino acid sequence: CASSFSRYSPLHF. This sequence joins TRBV12-3 or TRBV12-4 and TRBJ1-6; no clear D gene. V was pared by 3 bases and J by 10 bases, with 10 bases between. The CDR3 runs 13 residues.

This rearrangement joins TRBV20-1 to TRBJ2-1, with 11 bases fitting TRBD2. This CDR3 region has 16 residues. The J segment lost 4 bases and the V segment lost 3 bases, leaving 8 bases of the junction unmatched. Per germline, CDR1 DFQATT and CDR2 SNEGSKA (reference sequence). The CDR3 sequence is CSASDTLAGVYNEQFF. In DNA form, the CDR3 reads TGCAGTGCTAGTGACACACTAGCGGGAGTTTACAATGAGCAGTTCTTC.

The gene calls are TRBV6-5 and TRBJ2-3, with TRBD1 matching 8 bases. The germline CDR1 and CDR2 sequences are MNHEY and SVGAGI. The CDR3 spans 14 residues. The V and J ends lost 8 bases and 2 bases, in that order; junction bases with no gene match: 6. The CDR3 nucleotides read TGTGCCAGCCGCAGGGGGCCGCTCACAGATACGCAGTATTTT. Translation gives CASRRGPLTDTQYF.

This clone was counted between two and nine times. The V call is TRBV3-1 (or the pseudogene TRBV3-2), the J call TRBJ2-1; perhaps TRBD2 as D (5 bases). The CDR3 totals 14 residues. The germline gives CDR1 LGHDT, CDR2 YNNKEL (reference sequence). Trimming took off 3 bases at V and 2 bases at J, with 8 bases between the two ends. CDR3 in DNA: TGTGCCAGCAGCCAGACTACAGCCTACAATGAGCAGTTCTTC. This gives the protein CASSQTTAYNEQFF.

V and J are TRBV25-1 and TRBJ1-4; 9 bases are shared with TRBD1. The germline V gene has CDR1 MGHDK and CDR2 SYGVNS. With 3 bases clipped from V and 5 bases from J, the junction kept 7 bases outside the gene matches. CDR3 size: 16 residues. The CDR3 DNA is TGTGCCAGCAGTGATCCGGGACAGGGAATGAATGAAAAACTGTTTTTT. This gives the protein CASSDPGQGMNEKLFF.

The chain recombines TRBV4-2 with TRBJ2-5; D gene uncertain. There are 13 residues in the CDR3. Germline V gene data show CDR1 as LGHNA and CDR2 as YNFKEQ. The V end was cut by 1 base, the J end by 4 bases, with 7 bases between. CDR3 DNA sequence: TGTGCCAGCAGCCAAGCAGTACCAGAGACCCAGTACTTC. This sequence encodes CASSQAVPETQYF.

The V call is TRBV11-1, the J call TRBJ2-1; the D is unclear. V was shortened by 2 bases and J by 4 bases, with 6 bases between the two germline ends. Per germline, CDR1 SGHAT and CDR2 FQDESV (reference sequence). The CDR3 runs 13 residues. The CDR3 region is CASSLQNYNEQFF. In DNA form, the CDR3 reads TGTGCCAGCAGCTTACAGAATTACAATGAGCAGTTCTTC.

The rearrangement links TRBV7-9 to TRBJ1-5, with a possible D match to TRBD1 (5 bases). Trimming pared 5 bases from V and 5 bases from J, leaving 13 bases between. CDR3 length: 14 residues. The germline gives CDR1 SEHNR, CDR2 FQNEAQ (reference sequence). The chain's CDR3 is CASSPTGLHQPQHF. In DNA, the CDR3 is TGTGCCAGCAGCCCGACGGGACTCCATCAGCCCCAGCATTTT.

The chain links TRBV5-1 to TRBJ2-1; D unclear. Germline CDR1 is SGHRS and CDR2 is YFSETQ. The CDR3 spans 15 residues. Trimming took 0 bases from V and 6 from J, leaving 13 bases between them. The DNA of the CDR3 is TGCGCCAGCAGCTTGGCCTCTAACTTCCCCAATGAGCAGTTCTTC. It translates to CASSLASNFPNEQFF.

The chain links TRBV5-1 to TRBJ2-3, with TRBD2 matching over 9 bases. The CDR3 consists of 15 residues. In germline, CDR1 is SGHRS, CDR2 YFSETQ. The ends lost 5 bases at V and 2 bases at J; junction bases unmatched: 6. CDR3 loop: CASRERGVVTDTQYF. In DNA form, the CDR3 reads TGCGCCAGCAGGGAGCGGGGGGTTGTCACAGATACGCAGTATTTT.

This clone was recorded at least ten times. This rearrangement joins TRBV7-3 to TRBJ1-6; tentative D call: TRBD1 (6 bases). The V and J ends lost 5 bases and 11 bases respectively, with 16 bases between them. Germline assignment: CDR1 SGHTA and CDR2 FQGTGA. The CDR3 covers 14 residues. The CDR3 spells CASSLGGAGTPLHF. The CDR3 coding sequence is TGTGCCAGCAGCCTAGGGGGTGCAGGAACACCCCTCCACTTT.

V gene TRBV21-1 combines with J gene TRBJ1-2. TRBV21-1 is marked as a pseudogene. This CDR3 is 12 amino acids long. The CDR3 sequence is CASSKGEELYTF. In DNA, the CDR3 is TGTGCCAGCAGCAAGGGGGAGGAGCTCTACACCTTC.

The genes are TRBV6-5 and TRBJ2-7; D may be TRBD1 (5 bases). V was shortened by 0 bases and J by 2 bases, with 11 bases between the two germline ends. CDR1 is MNHEY and CDR2 is SVGAGI in the germline V gene. The CDR3 is 15 residues long. For the CDR3, the DNA is TGTGCCAGCAGTTACTCGGGCCAGGGAACCTACGAGCAGTACTTC. Translating it yields CASSYSGQGTYEQYF.

This chain uses TRBV5-4 with TRBJ2-1, with 7 nucleotides matching TRBD2. J gave up 0 bases and V 5 bases, and 8 bases lay outside the gene matches. The CDR3 totals 16 residues. The V gene's germline CDR1 is SGHNT and CDR2 YYREEE (reference sequence). The CDR3 DNA sequence: TGTGCCAGCAGATCCCTTCCGGGGGGCTCCTACAATGAGCAGTTCTTC. Encoded protein: CASRSLPGGSYNEQFF.

This chain connects TRBV7-2 to TRBJ2-1, with TRBD2 matching over 8 bases. J gave up 6 bases and V 5 bases, and 9 bases lay outside the gene matches. This CDR3 is built from 15 residues. Per germline, CDR1 SGHTA and CDR2 FQGNSA. In DNA form, the CDR3 reads TGTGCCAGCAGCCTCGGGGGGGCCGGGAGCAATGAGCAGTTCTTC. Amino acid sequence: CASSLGGAGSNEQFF.

The chain employs TRBV12-5 and TRBJ2-4; 8 bases map to TRBD1. CDR3 size: 19 residues. After removal of 3 bases from V and 7 bases from J, the junction contained 20 bases not matched to a gene. From germline, CDR1 is LGHNT and CDR2 FRNRAP. The CDR3 spells CASGFTSSGTGGVLNIQYF. The CDR3, as DNA: TGTGCTAGTGGTTTCACTTCCTCCGGAACAGGGGGAGTTTTGAACATTCAGTACTTC.

V gene TRBV2 combines with J gene TRBJ1-2; no definite D call. CDR1 is SNHLY, CDR2 FYNNEI, per germline. This CDR3 spans 13 amino acids. V was pared by 1 base and J by 8 bases, with 11 bases between. CDR3 loop: CASSEGASGGYTF. The CDR3 region has the DNA TGTGCCAGCAGTGAAGGCGCCTCGGGGGGCTACACCTTC.